This T cell receptor beta chain appears in the sequencing data of a study of Ad26.COV2.S vaccination and SARS-CoV-2 variants. Across the whole study: Intramuscular Ad26.COV2.S doses were given once or twice, 56 days apart. Regarding the study as a whole: Quantification of TCR breadth and depth may have yielded underestimates of total T cell responses.

The CDR3 is made up of 18 amino acids. Germline CDR1 SGHRS, CDR2 YFSETQ. V dropped 3 bases and J dropped 2 bases, with 23 bases sitting between them. The treatment: roughly 18 received Ad26.COV2.S at low or high dose, single or two shots; about 5 received placebo; per-sample allocation not given. Specimen acquisition occurred on day 63 following the initial vaccine or placebo injection. As for this clone: Its antigen is not identified.

TCRdb keeps only in-frame clones here, not all; method: immunoSEQ multiplex PCR. The top ten hold 3.5% of the sample, which has about 400,000 clones, about 88% seen once. This clonotype was sampled from a person aged 18-60 years who received the Ad26.COV2.S COVID-19 vaccine or a placebo. This chain uses TRBV5-1 with TRBJ1-2, with D perhaps TRBD1 (6 bases). Source: peripheral blood, taken in a trial of Ad26.COV2.S vaccine versus placebo. CDR3 loop: CASSSLALAQGPNYGYTF. CDR3 nucleotides: TGCGCCAGCAGCTCCTTGGCGCTCGCACAGGGACCAAACTATGGCTACACCTTC. The complete variable domain, with remaining parts taken from reference TRBV5-1 and TRBJ1-2, reads KAGVTQTPRYLIKTRGQQVTLSCSPISGHRSVSWYQQTPGQGLQFLFEYFSETQRNKGNFPGRFSGRQFSNSRSEMNVSTLELGDSALYLCASSSLALAQGPNYGYTFGSGTRLTVV.